This T cell receptor (beta chain) was identified during a study of shared clonotypes between healthy human individuals. Overall study findings and caveats: Represented diversity, genetic and exposure-history alike, was limited by few donors.

Germline V gives CDR1 SEHNR, CDR2 FQNEAQ (reference sequence). This CDR3 is 11 amino acids long. The authors distributed each subset's genomic DNA evenly over several immunoSEQ plates. Sequencing was performed with immunoSEQ multiplex PCR; in TCRdb, only in-frame clones are kept and a portion is missing. The sample includes fewer than 850,000 clones, 90% to 97% of them seen just once. The naive CD8 subset, CD45RO-negative cells positively selected for CCR7, excluded terminally differentiated effector memory CD45RA+ cells. Comments on this clone: Its specificity is not known. A junction boundary mismatches the germline segment, possibly from a read error.

The chain carries TRBV7-9 and TRBJ2-7; D is perhaps TRBD1 or TRBD2 (5 bases each). The sample consisted of naive CD8+ T cells sorted from blood. The receptor comes from a man aged 25-45 years in good health. The CDR3 region has the DNA TGTGCCAGCAGCTTGAGGGGAGCGAAGGTCTTC. Protein: CASSLRGAKVF.